Listed below are T cell receptor beta chains from one sample, sequenced in a study of CDR3 diversity in severe acne. One entry per CDR3 protein, called by TCRdb with MiXCR from the PCR reads. This repertoire shows over 100,000 distinct CDR3 sequences, around 56% found once; its top ten account for under 15%. The material sequenced was blood. The receptors derive from a male donor with acne. The CDR3 runs from the conserved cysteine through the conserved F or W. Each record gives: CDR3 length, D gene, V gene, J gene, clone size, CDR3 protein, CDR3 DNA. A D gene is named only where the DNA matches it firmly. Not every row has a clone size; where given, it reads once, few, many or a size class.

len: 15
d_gene: -
v_gene: TRBV6-5
j_gene: TRBJ2-5
abundance: -
CDR3aa: CASSYSAQVVETQYF
CDR3nt: TGTGCCAGCAGTTACTCGGCACAGGTGGTGGAGACCCAGTACTTC

len: 17
d_gene: TRBD2
v_gene: TRBV4-2
j_gene: TRBJ2-2
abundance: many
CDR3aa: CASSQDQTSGRSGELFF
CDR3nt: TGTGCCAGCAGCCAAGACCAGACTAGCGGGAGATCAGGGGAGCTGTTTTTT

len: 13
d_gene: TRBD2
v_gene: TRBV2
j_gene: TRBJ2-1
abundance: many
CDR3aa: CASRTSDYNEQFF
CDR3nt: TGTGCCAGCAGGACTAGCGACTACAATGAGCAGTTCTTC

len: 14
d_gene: -
v_gene: TRBV7-8
j_gene: TRBJ2-3
abundance: -
CDR3aa: CASSLHAGTDTQYF
CDR3nt: TGTGCCAGCAGCTTACACGCGGGAACAGATACGCAGTATTTT

len: 12
d_gene: -
v_gene: TRBV29-1
j_gene: TRBJ1-1
abundance: -
CDR3aa: CSVGFRDTEAFF
CDR3nt: TGCAGCGTCGGGTTTCGGGACACTGAAGCTTTCTTT

len: 14
d_gene: -
v_gene: TRBV9
j_gene: TRBJ2-7
abundance: -
CDR3aa: CASSPEELSYEQYF
CDR3nt: TGTGCCAGCAGCCCCGAGGAGTTATCCTACGAGCAGTACTTC

len: 13
d_gene: -
v_gene: TRBV11-2
j_gene: TRBJ2-5
abundance: many
CDR3aa: CASSLGPLVPQYF
CDR3nt: TGTGCCAGCAGCTTAGGGCCTCTAGTGCCCCAGTACTTC

len: 17
d_gene: TRBD2
v_gene: TRBV19
j_gene: TRBJ2-2
abundance: many
CDR3aa: CASSIRDYVFLTGELFF
CDR3nt: TGTGCCAGTAGTATACGGGACTACGTCTTTCTCACCGGGGAGCTGTTTTTT

len: 14
d_gene: TRBD1
v_gene: TRBV11-1
j_gene: TRBJ1-2
abundance: -
CDR3aa: CASSLPGQIYGYTF
CDR3nt: TGTGCCAGCAGCTTGCCGGGACAGATCTATGGCTACACCTTC

len: 14
d_gene: TRBD2
v_gene: TRBV7-2
j_gene: TRBJ2-7
abundance: few
CDR3aa: CASSIARGDYEQYF
CDR3nt: TGTGCCAGCAGCATCGCGCGGGGGGACTACGAGCAGTACTTC

len: 11
d_gene: -
v_gene: TRBV5-5
j_gene: TRBJ2-2
abundance: few
CDR3aa: CASSLAWELFF
CDR3nt: TGTGCCAGCAGCTTAGCGTGGGAGCTGTTTTTT

len: 13
d_gene: TRBD1
v_gene: TRBV2
j_gene: TRBJ1-4
abundance: few
CDR3aa: CASKTGGESELFF
CDR3nt: TGTGCCAGCAAGACAGGGGGCGAATCTGAACTGTTTTTT

len: 14
d_gene: -
v_gene: TRBV20-1
j_gene: TRBJ2-5
abundance: -
CDR3aa: CSARDWNQSWTQYF
CDR3nt: TGCAGTGCTAGGGATTGGAACCAGTCGTGGACCCAGTACTTC

len: 15
d_gene: TRBD2
v_gene: TRBV5-4
j_gene: TRBJ2-7
abundance: -
CDR3aa: CASSTGTSGGNEQYF
CDR3nt: TGTGCCAGCAGTACGGGGACTAGCGGAGGAAACGAGCAGTACTTC

len: 13
d_gene: -
v_gene: TRBV6-6
j_gene: TRBJ1-2
abundance: -
CDR3aa: CAQQVTVNYGYTF
CDR3nt: TGTGCCCAGCAAGTTACAGTTAACTATGGCTACACCTTC

len: 14
d_gene: -
v_gene: TRBV7-8
j_gene: TRBJ1-1
abundance: -
CDR3aa: CASRFEAGQIEAFF
CDR3nt: TGTGCCAGCAGGTTTGAGGCAGGGCAGATTGAAGCTTTCTTT

len: 15
d_gene: -
v_gene: TRBV7-2
j_gene: TRBJ2-2
abundance: -
CDR3aa: CASSQDRRDTGELFF
CDR3nt: TGTGCCAGCAGCCAGGACAGACGAGACACCGGGGAGCTGTTTTTT

len: 16
d_gene: TRBD2
v_gene: TRBV27
j_gene: TRBJ2-2
abundance: -
CDR3aa: CASSSLGLTNTGELFF
CDR3nt: TGTGCCAGCAGTTCTCTGGGACTAACGAACACCGGGGAGCTGTTTTTT

len: 12
d_gene: -
v_gene: TRBV7-3
j_gene: TRBJ2-2
abundance: once
CDR3aa: CASRERVGELFF
CDR3nt: TGTGCCAGCAGAGAGAGGGTCGGGGAGCTGTTTTTT